This paragraph covers one T cell receptor (beta chain) sequence. The sample comes from a study of blood T cells in healthy people across ages. Germline V gene sequence: CDR1 MDHEN, CDR2 SYDVKM. This CDR3 region has 15 residues. The V and J ends lost 7 bases and 4 bases respectively, with 19 bases between them. Each sample used at least 7 million PBMCs. A sample-barcoded 5' primer and a J-beta primer mix were used in a second PCR of about 7 to 12 cycles. TCRdb re-called the 5' RACE reads through MiXCR, storing one row per CDR3 protein. This repertoire shows 1,800,000 or so distinct CDR3 sequences, about two fifths found once; its top ten account for more than 20%.

The origin of this receptor is a human donor in good health. Sequencing was done on a sample of blood. The rearrangement links TRBV28 to TRBJ1-2; no firm D call. CDR3 sequence (DNA): TGTGCCAGCACCGAACACAGTATCACCTCCTATGGCTACACCTTC. Its translation: CASTEHSITSYGYTF.